The 6 T cell receptor beta chains below were found in one sample sequenced in a study of blood T cell repertoires in COVID-19. Repertoires were generated with immunoSEQ multiplex PCR, while TCRdb's copy carries only in-frame clones and drops some. The profile covers around 190,000 clones, with 75% to 90% appearing a single time and about 7.1% taken by the ten largest. Source material: peripheral blood. These TCRs come from a woman in her 70s with COVID-19, enrolled during active disease.

This clone was detected only once. J is TRBJ2-7 and V is TRBV2, with 7 bases fitting TRBD1. With V trimmed by 2 bases and J by 6 bases, 7 bases remained unmatched. The CDR3 contains 14 residues. The germline gives CDR1 SNHLY, CDR2 FYNNEI. The CDR3 here is CASSETGVRGEQYF. The CDR3 nucleotides read TGTGCCAGCAGTGAAACAGGGGTAAGGGGCGAGCAGTACTTC.

DNA for the CDR3: TGTGCCAGCAGAGACAGATTCTCTGGAAACACCATATATTTT. It encodes CASRDRFSGNTIYF. The gene calls are TRBV2 and TRBJ1-3, with D possibly being TRBD1 (5 bases). Germline assignment: CDR1 SNHLY and CDR2 FYNNEI. Deletions cut 6 bases from V and 0 bases from J, with 9 bases between. The CDR3 consists of 14 residues.

The CDR3 reads CASSQIGLQGQYF. DNA for the CDR3: TGTGCCAGCAGCCAAATCGGGTTACAGGGCCAGTACTTC. The V and J genes are TRBV3-1 (or the pseudogene TRBV3-2) and TRBJ2-4; tentatively, D is TRBD1 (6 bases). The CDR3 contains 13 residues. The V gene's germline CDR1 is LGHDT and CDR2 YNNKEL (reference sequence). V lost 2 bases and J lost 13, with 15 bases in between.

Comments on this clone: A read error may explain this, as a much larger clone is one base away. This chain uses TRBV7-8 with TRBJ2-7; D is ambiguous. CDR1 and CDR2 (germline): SGHVS, FQNEAQ. V was trimmed by 5 bases and J by 3 bases, leaving 5 bases between them. This CDR3 contains 11 residues. Written as DNA, the CDR3 is TGTGCCAGCAGCCAACTCTACGAGCAGTACTTC. Protein product: CASSQLYEQYF.

V gene TRBV5-1 combines with J gene TRBJ2-5; 8 nucleotides line up with TRBD2. The CDR3 is 15 residues long. CDR1 is SGHRS, CDR2 YFSETQ, per germline. The ends lost 0 bases at V and 5 bases at J; junction bases unmatched: 6. The CDR3 is CASSLVAGIHETQYF. The CDR3 nucleotides are TGCGCCAGCAGCTTGGTAGCGGGAATACACGAGACCCAGTACTTC. The entire variable domain, with the rest obtained from reference TRBV5-1 and TRBJ2-5, is as follows: KAGVTQTPRYLIKTRGQQVTLSCSPISGHRSVSWYQQTPGQGLQFLFEYFSETQRNKGNFPGRFSGRQFSNSRSEMNVSTLELGDSALYLCASSLVAGIHETQYFGPGTRLLVL.

This chain joins TRBV30 and TRBJ2-1; 8 positions match TRBD2. The CDR3 consists of 15 residues. Trimming took 0 bases from V and 5 from J; bases not matched to a gene: 6. Germline V gives CDR1 GTSNPN, CDR2 SVGIG (reference sequence). In DNA, the CDR3 is TGTGCCTGGAGTGTAGATAGCGGGACGAACAATGAGCAGTTCTTC. Translating it yields CAWSVDSGTNNEQFF.